This T cell receptor (beta chain) is drawn from a study of OX40 agonist ivuxolimab in advanced cancers. Study outcomes and limitations: Clonal expansion by week 6 occurred in CD4+ and CD8+ blood T cells (at 0.1 to 3.0 mg/kg).

Libraries were prepared by immunoSEQ multiplex PCR; TCRdb keeps only in-frame clonotypes and omits some of them. The top ten clones hold 0.9% to 1.2% of a sample with tens of thousands of clones, roughly nine tenths of them seen once. A remark on this clone: The antigen remains unidentified.

CDR3 length: 13 residues. Trimming shortened V by 0 bases and J by 12 bases, and 15 bases separated the two germline ends. CDR1 and CDR2 from the germline V gene are MNHNS and SASEGT. The chain employs TRBV6-1 and TRBJ2-7, with D unclear. Here the sequenced sample was CD4+ or CD8+ T cells sorted from blood, taken in a trial of the OX40 agonist ivuxolimab. This TCR was sampled from an adult with an advanced solid tumor such as melanoma, head and neck, liver or kidney cancer. The CDR3 sequence: CASSEAALKEAYF. The CDR3 DNA follows: TGTGCCAGCAGTGAAGCGGCCTTAAAAGAGGCGTACTTC.